The TCR beta chain under discussion was sequenced for a study of naive and memory T cell subsets. Notes on the study in general: Over 85% of naive TCR sequences appeared only once, unlike memory subsets.

The CDR3 consists of 16 residues. V dropped 0 bases and J dropped 0 bases, with 15 bases sitting between them. Per germline, CDR1 DFQATT and CDR2 SNEGSKA (reference sequence). Two oligonucleotides, mixed equimolar, formed the beta constant-region primer covering TRBC1 and TRBC2. Nested alpha and beta constant-region primers with the SP2 primer drove four PCR rounds on ligated cDNA. TCRdb reprocessed the UMI-ligation and nested PCR reads via MiXCR and lists one record per CDR3 protein. The table includes some 150,000 distinct CDR3 sequences, approximately 17% detected once. In this sample, this clonotype turned up many times. The antigen remains undetermined. Cells stained for CD3, CD4, CD8, CD45RA and CD27 were sorted into four subsets.

This receptor was obtained from a human donor in good health. The chain has TRBV20-1 and TRBJ2-7; TRBD2 might be the D (6 bases). Material for sequencing was naive CD4+ T cells from blood. In DNA, the CDR3 is TGCAGTGCTAGAGATCTGAGGGGCGGGATCTCCTACGAGCAGTACTTC. The encoded protein is CSARDLRGGISYEQYF.